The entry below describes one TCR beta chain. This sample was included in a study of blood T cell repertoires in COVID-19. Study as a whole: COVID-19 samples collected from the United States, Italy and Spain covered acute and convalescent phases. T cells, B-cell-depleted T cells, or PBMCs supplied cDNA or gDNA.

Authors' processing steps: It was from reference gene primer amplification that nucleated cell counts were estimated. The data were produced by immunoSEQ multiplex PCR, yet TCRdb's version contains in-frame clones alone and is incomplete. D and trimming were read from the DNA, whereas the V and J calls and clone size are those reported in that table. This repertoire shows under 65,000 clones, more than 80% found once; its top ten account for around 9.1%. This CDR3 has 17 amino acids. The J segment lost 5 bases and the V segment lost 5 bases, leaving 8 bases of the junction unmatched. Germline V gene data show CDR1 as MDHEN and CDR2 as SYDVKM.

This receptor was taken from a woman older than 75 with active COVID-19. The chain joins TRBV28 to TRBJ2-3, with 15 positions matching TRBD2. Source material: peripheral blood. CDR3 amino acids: CASSPLGLAGGIDTQYF. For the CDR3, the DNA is TGTGCCAGCAGTCCCCTCGGACTAGCGGGGGGGATAGATACGCAGTATTTT. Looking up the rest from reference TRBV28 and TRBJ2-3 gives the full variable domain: DVKVTQSSRYLVKRTGEKVFLECVQDMDHENMFWYRQDPGLGLRLIYFSYDVKMKEKGDIPEGYSVSREKKERFSLILESASTNQTSMYLCASSPLGLAGGIDTQYFGPGTRLTVL.